This section outlines one T cell receptor (beta chain) sequence together with its context. The target antigen is unknown. Germline V lookup: CDR1 SGHDT, CDR2 YYEEEE. The CDR3 is 13 residues long. V gave up 2 bases and J gave up 1 base, with 6 bases separating them. This entry is derived from a study of cytomegalovirus exposure and HLA in healthy donors. The primer mix had 60 Vbeta and 13 Jbeta primers. TCRdb keeps only in-frame clones here, not all; method: immunoSEQ multiplex PCR. The profile shows over 200,000 clones, approximately 90% of them singletons. Study-wide findings and caveats: In vitro work confirmed that a few CMV-associated chains recognize CMV antigens. TCR beta chains numbering more than 150 were designated cytomegalovirus-associated. In a later analysis, V- and J-gene trimming of beta chains associated with a DCLRE1C missense variant, replicated independently.

The genes are TRBV5-6 and TRBJ1-1; D unclear. Input material: PBMCs. The sequence derives from a woman aged 18-29 years in good health and CMV-seronegative. This CDR3 reads CASSFQENTEAFF. In nucleotides, the CDR3 is TGTGCCAGCAGCTTTCAGGAGAACACTGAAGCTTTCTTT.